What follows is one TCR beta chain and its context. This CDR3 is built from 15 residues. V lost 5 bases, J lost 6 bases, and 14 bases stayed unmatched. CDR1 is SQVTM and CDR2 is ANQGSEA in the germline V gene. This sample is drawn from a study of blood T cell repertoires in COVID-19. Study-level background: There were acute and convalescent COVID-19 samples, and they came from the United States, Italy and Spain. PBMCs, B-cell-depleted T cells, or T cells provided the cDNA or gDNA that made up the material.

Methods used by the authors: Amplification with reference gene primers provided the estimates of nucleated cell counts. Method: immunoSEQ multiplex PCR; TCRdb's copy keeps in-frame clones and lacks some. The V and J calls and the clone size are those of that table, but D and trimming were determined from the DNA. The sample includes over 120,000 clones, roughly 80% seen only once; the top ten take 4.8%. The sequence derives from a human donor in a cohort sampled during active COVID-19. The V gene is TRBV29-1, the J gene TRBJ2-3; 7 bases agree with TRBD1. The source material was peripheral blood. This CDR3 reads CSVSPLTGWGDTQYF. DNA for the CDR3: TGCAGCGTTTCACCCCTGACAGGGTGGGGTGATACGCAGTATTTT.